This TCR beta chain was sequenced during a study of regulatory T cells in long-lasting Graves disease. Study results and caveats: Favored gene segments in persistent disease were TRBV28, TRBJ1-2 and TRBJ2-5.

A few counts support this clonotype. Its antigen is not identified. As for time point: persistent/refractory GD, antithyroid drugs over 5 years with positive TRAb. Extracted PBMC RNA gave rise to the TCR library. J lost 6 bases, V lost 4 bases, and 10 bases had no gene match. CDR1 and CDR2 (germline): MNHNS, SASEGT. This CDR3 region has 15 residues. To make TCR beta libraries, researchers used iRepertoire HTBI primers and Arm-PCR of CDR3 regions. TCRdb reprocessed the multiplex PCR reads with MiXCR, giving one entry per CDR3 protein. The repertoire consists of over 650,000 distinct CDR3 sequences, with 30% occurring once and the leading ten covering under 50%.

This chain joins TRBV6-1 and TRBJ2-3, with TRBD2 matching 7 bases. The receptor was derived from a female donor with Graves disease. The source material was peripheral blood mononuclear cells (PBMCs), sampled when the disease was refractory, from a patient treated with antithyroid drugs. This chain's CDR3 is CASSVGSGGGDTQYF. The CDR3 DNA reads TGTGCCAGCAGTGTCGGGAGTGGGGGAGGGGATACGCAGTATTTT.